This record concerns one T cell receptor beta chain sequence. Its antigen is unknown. These data belong to a study of cytomegalovirus exposure and HLA in healthy donors. Points from the study as a whole: Sequencing likely generated an artifact that appeared as a cluster of highly shared sequence variants. A later analysis associated some 18,000 TCR beta sequences with HLA alleles at a 0.05 false discovery rate. Testing in vitro showed three CMV-associated chains specific for CMV antigens. In a later analysis, a genetic analysis reported fewer productive-TCR N-insertions in an Asian-associated ancestry cluster than the cohort average.

CDR1 is SGHRS and CDR2 is YFSETQ in the germline V gene. CDR3 length: 14 amino acids. The trim removed 7 bases at V and 7 bases at J, leaving 8 bases unmatched. A multiplex PCR was run with 60 Vbeta primers and 13 Jbeta primers. Measured with immunoSEQ multiplex PCR; TCRdb has only the in-frame clones, and not every one. The profile covers some 110,000 clones, with roughly 80% appearing a single time and approximately 3.7% taken by the ten largest. The chain uses TRBV5-1 and TRBJ1-5; 10 bases match TRBD1. Sequenced material: PBMCs. This clonotype was sampled from a man aged 55 to 70 in good health and CMV-seronegative. Here the CDR3 DNA reads TGCGCCAGCTCCCCCGGGACAGGGGAGCAGCCCCAGCATTTT. It codes for CASSPGTGEQPQHF. Full variable domain (outside the CDR3, taken from reference TRBV5-1 and TRBJ1-5): KAGVTQTPRYLIKTRGQQVTLSCSPISGHRSVSWYQQTPGQGLQFLFEYFSETQRNKGNFPGRFSGRQFSNSRSEMNVSTLELGDSALYLCASSPGTGEQPQHFGDGTRLSIL.